The 18 T cell receptor beta chains given below trace back to one sample, sequenced in a study of T-cell reconstitution after alpha-beta-depleted transplantation in children. Unique molecular identifiers were incorporated when the TCRbeta library was constructed. MiXCR was run by TCRdb on the PCR reads, yielding one entry per CDR3 protein. Of around 100,000 distinct CDR3 sequences listed, 10% were seen once; the top ten hold roughly a third. This specimen consisted of PBMCs, obtained before TCRalphabeta/CD19-depleted stem cell transplant. The receptor source for this set is a boy between 2 and 10 years old with acute lymphoblastic leukemia, due to receive a stem cell transplant.

The table lists this clonotype with a count of one. J is TRBJ1-4 and V is TRBV20-1, with 7 bases that match TRBD1. The CDR3 spans 15 residues. V was pared by 5 bases and J by 7 bases, with 13 bases of the junction left unmatched. CDR1 is DFQATT and CDR2 is SNEGSKA in the germline V gene (reference sequence). DNA of the CDR3: TGCAGTGCTCCCCAGGGGAGGGGGCTGAGTGAAAAACTGTTTTTT. Amino acid sequence: CSAPQGRGLSEKLFF.

This clonotype was counted many times. V is TRBV5-1 and J is TRBJ2-7, with TRBD1 matching 7 bases. Germline trimming cut 0 bases from V and 2 bases from J; bases unmatched to any gene: 11. The CDR3 spans 17 residues. Looked up from germline, CDR1 is SGHRS and CDR2 is YFSETQ. CDR3 residues: CASSLVPAGTVPYEQYF. CDR3 in DNA: TGCGCCAGCAGCTTGGTCCCGGCCGGGACAGTCCCCTACGAGCAGTACTTC.

The V and J genes are TRBV11-2 and TRBJ2-3, with 11 bases that match TRBD1. V trimming: 1 base; J trimming: 6 bases; junction bases outside the gene matches: 3. CDR3 size: 15 residues. Germline CDR1 is SGHAT and CDR2 is FQNNGV. In DNA form, the CDR3 reads TGTGCCAGCAGCTTAGGACGGACAGGGGGCGATACGCAGTATTTT. Its translation: CASSLGRTGGDTQYF.

This clonotype was counted at least ten times. The CDR3: CASSRGWSSGEKLFF. CDR3 DNA: TGTGCCAGCAGCCGGGGATGGAGTTCGGGTGAAAAACTGTTTTTT. This rearrangement joins TRBV7-8 to TRBJ1-4; D unclear. The CDR3 sequence is 15 residues long. V was pared by 5 bases and J by 7 bases, with 17 bases between. Germline V gene data show CDR1 as SGHVS and CDR2 as FQNEAQ.

CDR3 nucleotides: TGCGCCAGCAGCTCTGGACTAGTTGGCTACGAGCAGTACTTC. Its translation is CASSSGLVGYEQYF. The chain links TRBV5-1 to TRBJ2-7, with 7 bases matching TRBD2. This CDR3 is built from 14 residues. V trimming: 3 bases; J trimming: 3 bases; junction bases outside the gene matches: 6. Germline V gene data show CDR1 as SGHRS and CDR2 as YFSETQ.

A few counts support this clonotype. This chain connects TRBV28 to TRBJ2-1, with D perhaps given as TRBD1 or TRBD2 (5 bases each). Germline loops: CDR1 MDHEN, CDR2 SYDVKM. This CDR3 has 16 residues. Trimming stripped 3 bases from V and 0 bases from J, with 12 bases between. The CDR3 nucleotides read TGTGCCAGCAGTTTCTCGGGACGGCTCTCCTACAATGAGCAGTTCTTC. This gives the protein CASSFSGRLSYNEQFF.

In its sample, this clonotype was seen many times. J is TRBJ1-1 and V is TRBV12-3 or TRBV12-4; D gene uncertain. Trimming removed 6 bases at V and 0 bases at J, with 17 bases between. CDR3 length: 16 amino acids. In DNA, the CDR3 is TGTGCCAGCAGGCGTATCAGAGGACGGATGAACACTGAAGCTTTCTTT. As protein: CASRRIRGRMNTEAFF.

This clonotype was seen ten or more times. V is TRBV7-6 and J is TRBJ2-7; D uncertain. This CDR3 comprises 14 residues. V was cut by 5 bases and J by 7 bases, with 18 bases left in between. CDR1 is SGHVS and CDR2 is FNYEAQ in the germline V gene. CDR3 DNA sequence: TGTGCCAGCAGCACACTAACTGGCACTGGGGAGCAGTACTTC. This gives the protein CASSTLTGTGEQYF.

This clonotype has ten or more counts. CDR3 DNA: TGCAGTGCTAGAGATCCCCTCCATAACGGGAGGAGCTCCTACGAGCAGTACTTC. Translating gives CSARDPLHNGRSSYEQYF. The V gene is TRBV20-1, the J gene TRBJ2-7; 7 bases are a match to TRBD2. The CDR3 contains 18 residues. The germline CDR1 and CDR2 sequences are DFQATT and SNEGSKA (reference sequence). V was pared by 0 bases and J by 0 bases, with 14 bases of the junction left unmatched.

V usage is TRBV28 and J usage is TRBJ2-5; D remains unclear. Germline assignment: CDR1 MDHEN and CDR2 SYDVKM. This CDR3 spans 15 amino acids. The ends were cut back, 5 bases at V and 2 bases at J, with 15 bases in the middle. For the CDR3, the DNA is TGTGCCAGCAGTCCAACGAGATGGGTTCAAGAGACCCAGTACTTC. Translated: CASSPTRWVQETQYF.

This clonotype has at least ten counts. The chain is built from TRBV7-3 and TRBJ1-1, with D possibly matching TRBD1 (6 bases). Germline V gene sequence: CDR1 SGHTA, CDR2 FQGTGA. Trimming removed 2 bases at V and 0 bases at J, with 10 bases between. This CDR3 contains 15 residues. Here the CDR3 reads CASSLGGRMNTEAFF. CDR3 sequence (DNA): TGTGCCAGCAGCTTAGGGGGCAGAATGAACACTGAAGCTTTCTTT.

This clonotype was detected ten times or more. The chain joins TRBV12-3 or TRBV12-4 to TRBJ2-3; 9 nucleotides line up with TRBD2. Unmatched junction bases numbered 12, after V lost 5 bases and J lost 3 bases. The CDR3 sequence is 17 residues long. The CDR3 reads CASSIHWVSGRTDTQYF. CDR3 DNA: TGTGCCAGCAGTATCCACTGGGTTAGCGGGAGAACAGATACGCAGTATTTT.

This clonotype was recorded at least ten times. The rearrangement uses TRBV20-1 and TRBJ2-5, with 8 bases fitting TRBD2. CDR3 size: 15 residues. Germline V gene sequence: CDR1 DFQATT, CDR2 SNEGSKA (reference sequence). J gave up 4 bases and V 3 bases, and 10 bases lay outside the gene matches. The CDR3 sequence: CSARSTSGPGETQYF. CDR3 nucleotide sequence: TGCAGTGCTAGGTCCACTAGCGGCCCGGGAGAGACCCAGTACTTC.

The chain uses TRBV5-1 and TRBJ2-2, with 7 positions matching TRBD2. The junction had 17 bases not matched to a gene; V was cut back by 2 bases and J by 4 bases. The CDR3 is 19 residues long. Germline V gene lookup returns CDR1 SGHRS and CDR2 YFSETQ. The DNA of the CDR3 is TGCGCCAGCAGCTTCGCCCTAGCGGACCTACCACGAGGCACCGGGGAGCTGTTTTTT. Residues: CASSFALADLPRGTGELFF.

DNA for the CDR3: TGTGCCACACGGGTAGCGGGAGGGGAGACCCAGTACTTC. It codes for CATRVAGGETQYF. The rearrangement links TRBV6-1 to TRBJ2-5; 11 bases map to TRBD2. The trim removed 10 bases at V and 5 bases at J, leaving 6 bases unmatched. The CDR3 totals 13 residues. Germline V gives CDR1 MNHNS, CDR2 SASEGT.

This chain joins TRBV20-1 and TRBJ2-7; 12 bases match TRBD2. V was clipped by 0 bases and J by 4 bases; unmatched bases: 1. CDR1 and CDR2 (germline): DFQATT, SNEGSKA (reference sequence). The CDR3 totals 14 residues. The CDR3 coding sequence is TGCAGTGCTAGAGATACTAGCGGGAGGTACGAGCAGTACTTC. It specifies CSARDTSGRYEQYF.

The chain recombines TRBV10-3 with TRBJ2-3; TRBD2 matches at 14 bases. Trimming took 6 bases from V and 4 from J; bases not matched to a gene: 3. There are 15 residues in the CDR3. Germline CDR1 is ENHRY and CDR2 is SYGVKD. CDR3 loop: CAIRETSGRADTQYF. The CDR3 nucleotides are TGTGCCATCAGGGAGACTAGCGGGAGGGCAGATACGCAGTATTTT.

Only a few counts were recorded for this clonotype. The chain is built from TRBV5-1 and TRBJ2-3; a weak D match, TRBD1 (5 bases). Trimming pared 2 bases from V and 2 bases from J, leaving 18 bases between. The CDR3 sequence is 17 residues long. Germline CDR1 is SGHRS and CDR2 is YFSETQ. The DNA of the CDR3 is TGCGCCAGCAGCTTCGGACACTCTCGGCCGTTCACAGATACGCAGTATTTT. Encoded protein: CASSFGHSRPFTDTQYF.